The rows below give T cell receptor beta chains drawn from one sample of a study of cytomegalovirus exposure and HLA in healthy donors. The repertoire was sequenced with immunoSEQ multiplex PCR; TCRdb's copy has only in-frame clones and lacks some. The sample includes almost 200,000 clones, roughly 83% of them seen just once. Sequencing was done on a sample of PBMCs. The receptors were gathered from a male donor in good health and CMV-seropositive. Both conserved end residues are part of each CDR3. D genes are given only for firm matches. Not all rows give a size; the values are once, few, many and, for expanded clones, a class.

v_call,cdr3_length,d_call,j_call,clone_size,cdr3_nt,cdr3_aa
TRBV19,14,NA,TRBJ1-5,NA,TGTGCCAGTAGTACCGATCGGGCGGGGCAGCCCCAGCATTTT,CASSTDRAGQPQHF
TRBV10-3,16,NA,TRBJ1-2,NA,TGTGCCATCAGTGCTCCTCGGGGGACTTCTAACTATGGCTACACCTTC,CAISAPRGTSNYGYTF
TRBV30,11,TRBD1,TRBJ2-7,once,TGTGCCGGCACGGGACAGGGCTTCTGGTACTTC,CAGTGQGFWYF
TRBV4-2,15,NA,TRBJ2-1,few,TGTGCCAGCAGCCAAGACTGGAGCTCCTACAATGAGCAGTTCTTC,CASSQDWSSYNEQFF
TRBV6-5,13,NA,TRBJ1-3,NA,TGTGCCAGCAGTCGCAGCGAAGGAAACACCATATATTTT,CASSRSEGNTIYF
TRBV10-3,15,TRBD1,TRBJ2-3,NA,TGTGCCATCAGGGCCGGGACAGGGGTAGAAGATACGCAGTATTTT,CAIRAGTGVEDTQYF
TRBV9,11,NA,TRBJ2-3,NA,TGTGCCAGCAGCGTCGCAGATACGCAGTATTTT,CASSVADTQYF
TRBV28,15,TRBD2,TRBJ2-7,NA,TGTGCCAGCAGTTTGTCCTCGGCGGGAGCCTACGAGCAGTACTTC,CASSLSSAGAYEQYF
TRBV14,17,TRBD1,TRBJ2-7,NA,TGTGCCAGCAGCCAAGGCCCGGGACAGGGGGGCACCTACGAGCAGTACTTC,CASSQGPGQGGTYEQYF
TRBV7-2,16,NA,TRBJ1-3,NA,TGTGCCAGCAGCCAATACAGGGTTAGGTCTGGAAACACCATATATTTT,CASSQYRVRSGNTIYF
TRBV7-9,13,NA,TRBJ1-3,NA,TGTGCCAGCAGCATACGCGGTGGAAACACCATATATTTT,CASSIRGGNTIYF
TRBV27,13,NA,TRBJ1-5,NA,TGTGCCAGCAGTTCGAGCTTCTCTCAGCCCCAGCATTTT,CASSSSFSQPQHF
TRBV11-3,14,TRBD2,TRBJ2-1,few,TGTGCCAGCAGCCCAACTAGCGGGAGTCTTGAGCAGTTCTTC,CASSPTSGSLEQFF
TRBV6-6,15,NA,TRBJ1-2,NA,TGTGCCAGCGCCCCGGGGGGGACCCTTCCCTATGGCTACACCTTC,CASAPGGTLPYGYTF
TRBV11-2,16,NA,TRBJ1-4,NA,TGTGCCAGCAGCCTAAACGGGGGTTCAACTAATGAAAAACTGTTTTTT,CASSLNGGSTNEKLFF
TRBV7-2,15,TRBD1,TRBJ1-1,NA,TGTGCCAGCAGCTTAGAAGACAGGGTCCTCTCTGAAGCTTTCTTT,CASSLEDRVLSEAFF
TRBV5-1,17,TRBD2,TRBJ2-1,NA,TGCGCCAGCAGCTTGCGGCTAGCGGGGCACGAAGGGAATGAGCAGTTCTTC,CASSLRLAGHEGNEQFF
TRBV19,13,NA,TRBJ1-5,NA,TGTGCCAGTAGTTTCGGTTTTAATCAGCCCCAGCATTTT,CASSFGFNQPQHF
TRBV5-1,14,TRBD2,TRBJ2-7,NA,TGCGCCAGCAGCTTTAGCGGGGTAACCTACGAGCAGTACTTC,CASSFSGVTYEQYF
TRBV5-5,13,NA,TRBJ1-1,few,TGTGCCAGCAGCTGGGGACAGAACACTGAAGCTTTCTTT,CASSWGQNTEAFF
TRBV20-1,11,TRBD1,TRBJ2-1,few,TGCAGTGCTAGGCCACAGGGGGAGCAGTTCTTC,CSARPQGEQFF
TRBV27,14,TRBD2,TRBJ2-3,once,TGTGCCAGCAGTTTGACTAGCGGGAGGAAAACGCAGTATTTT,CASSLTSGRKTQYF
TRBV6-1,14,NA,TRBJ1-1,NA,TGTGCCAGCAGTTATACTGCGGGGGTGACTGAAGCTTTCTTT,CASSYTAGVTEAFF
TRBV4-1,14,NA,TRBJ1-1,NA,TGCGCCAGCAGCCAAGGCCCAGGACGGGAGGAAGCTTTCTTT,CASSQGPGREEAFF
TRBV15,17,NA,TRBJ1-3,NA,TGTGCCACCAGCGGTGGGACTGGTCTGTTCTCTGGAAACACCATATATTTT,CATSGGTGLFSGNTIYF
TRBV5-1,17,TRBD1,TRBJ1-1,NA,TGCGCCAGCAGCCTCCCGACAGGGGGCGCATTGAACACTGAAGCTTTCTTT,CASSLPTGGALNTEAFF
TRBV5-4,15,TRBD1,TRBJ2-7,NA,TGTGCCAGCACCTCCCGGGACAGGCCTACCTACGAGCAGTACTTC,CASTSRDRPTYEQYF